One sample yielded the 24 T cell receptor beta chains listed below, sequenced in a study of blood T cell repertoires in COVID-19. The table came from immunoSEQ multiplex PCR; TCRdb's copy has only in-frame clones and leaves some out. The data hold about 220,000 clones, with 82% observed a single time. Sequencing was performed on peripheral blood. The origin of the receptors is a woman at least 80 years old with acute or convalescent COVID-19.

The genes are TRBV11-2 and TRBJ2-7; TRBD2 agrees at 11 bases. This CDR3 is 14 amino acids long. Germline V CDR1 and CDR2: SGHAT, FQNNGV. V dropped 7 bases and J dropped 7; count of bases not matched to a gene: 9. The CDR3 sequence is CASTLAGGPREQYF. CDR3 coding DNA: TGTGCCAGCACTTTAGCGGGGGGGCCGCGGGAGCAGTACTTC.

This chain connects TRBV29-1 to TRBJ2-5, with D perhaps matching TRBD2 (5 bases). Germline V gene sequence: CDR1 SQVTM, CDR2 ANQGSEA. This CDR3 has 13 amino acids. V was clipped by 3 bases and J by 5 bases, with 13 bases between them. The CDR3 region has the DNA TGCAGCGTTGATTTTATTGGCGGGGAGACCCAGTACTTC. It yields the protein CSVDFIGGETQYF.

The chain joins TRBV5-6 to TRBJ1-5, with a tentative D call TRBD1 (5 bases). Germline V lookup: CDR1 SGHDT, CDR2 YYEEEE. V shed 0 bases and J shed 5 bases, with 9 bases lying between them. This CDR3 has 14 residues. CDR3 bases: TGTGCCAGCAGCTTGGGCGGGGGGGATCAGCCCCAGCATTTT. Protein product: CASSLGGGDQPQHF.

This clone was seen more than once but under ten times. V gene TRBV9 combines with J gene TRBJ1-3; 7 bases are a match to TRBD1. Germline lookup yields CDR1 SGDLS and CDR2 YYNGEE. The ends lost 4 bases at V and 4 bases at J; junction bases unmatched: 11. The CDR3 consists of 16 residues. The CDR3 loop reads CASSPPPTGVGNTIYF. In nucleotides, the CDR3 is TGTGCCAGCAGCCCGCCCCCCACAGGGGTCGGAAACACCATATATTTT.

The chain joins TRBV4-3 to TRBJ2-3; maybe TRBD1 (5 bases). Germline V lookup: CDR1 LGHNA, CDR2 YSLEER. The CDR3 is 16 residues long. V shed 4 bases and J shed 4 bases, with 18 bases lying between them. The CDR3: CASSLQDRGPSDTQYF. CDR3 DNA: TGCGCCAGCAGCCTACAGGATAGGGGTCCCTCAGATACGCAGTATTTT.

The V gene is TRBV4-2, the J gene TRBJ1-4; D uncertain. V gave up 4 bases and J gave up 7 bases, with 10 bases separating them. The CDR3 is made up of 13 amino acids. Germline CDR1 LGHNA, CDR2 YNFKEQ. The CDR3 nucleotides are TGTGCCAGCAGCCTCTCATTGAGTGAAAAACTGTTTTTT. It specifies CASSLSLSEKLFF.

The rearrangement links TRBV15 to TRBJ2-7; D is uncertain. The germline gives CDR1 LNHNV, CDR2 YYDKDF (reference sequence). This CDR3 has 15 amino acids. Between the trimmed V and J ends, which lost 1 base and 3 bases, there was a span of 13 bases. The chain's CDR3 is CATSRAASSYYEQYF. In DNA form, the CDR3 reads TGTGCCACCAGCAGAGCTGCCTCGAGTTACTACGAGCAGTACTTC.

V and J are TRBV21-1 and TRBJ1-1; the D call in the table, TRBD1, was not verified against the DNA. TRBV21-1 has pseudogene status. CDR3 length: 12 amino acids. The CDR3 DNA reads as TGTGCCAGTTCGCGCAGGGGCACTGAAGCTTTCTTT. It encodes CASSRRGTEAFF.

The CDR3 here is CASSQAPGQGVLGNSPLHF. CDR3 sequence (DNA): TGCGCCAGCAGCCAAGCACCGGGACAGGGGGTTCTAGGGAATTCACCCCTCCACTTT. This rearrangement joins TRBV4-1 to TRBJ1-6, with 11 bases that match TRBD1. V lost 1 base to trimming and J lost 7 bases; unmatched junction nucleotides: 12. In germline, CDR1 is MGHRA, CDR2 YSYEKL. This CDR3 spans 19 amino acids.

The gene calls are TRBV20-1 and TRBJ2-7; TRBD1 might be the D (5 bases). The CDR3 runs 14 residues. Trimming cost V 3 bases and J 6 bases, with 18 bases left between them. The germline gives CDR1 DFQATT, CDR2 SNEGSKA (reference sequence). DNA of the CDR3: TGCAGTGCTAGTAGCTGGGCAGATCAGGGCGAGCAGTACTTC. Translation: CSASSWADQGEQYF.

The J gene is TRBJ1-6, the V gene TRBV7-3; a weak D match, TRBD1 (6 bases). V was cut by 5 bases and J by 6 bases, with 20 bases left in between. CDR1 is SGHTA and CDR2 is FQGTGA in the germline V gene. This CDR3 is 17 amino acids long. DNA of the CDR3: TGTGCCAGCAGCCCTAACCAGGCAGGGGCTTCTAATTCACCCCTCCACTTT. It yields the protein CASSPNQAGASNSPLHF.

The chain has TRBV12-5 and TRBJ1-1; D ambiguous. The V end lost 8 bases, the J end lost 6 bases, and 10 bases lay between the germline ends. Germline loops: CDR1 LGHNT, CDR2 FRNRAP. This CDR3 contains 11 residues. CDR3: CASREKSEAFF. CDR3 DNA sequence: TGTGCTAGTAGAGAAAAGTCTGAAGCTTTCTTT.

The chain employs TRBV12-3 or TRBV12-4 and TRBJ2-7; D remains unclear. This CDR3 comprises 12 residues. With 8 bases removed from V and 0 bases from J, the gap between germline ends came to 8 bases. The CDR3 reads CASGRSSYEQYF. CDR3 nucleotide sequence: TGTGCCAGCGGCCGGAGCTCCTACGAGCAGTACTTC.

The CDR3 spells CASSPQRRSEKLFF. In DNA, the CDR3 is TGTGCCAGCAGCCCACAAAGGAGGAGTGAAAAACTGTTTTTT. The chain links TRBV3-1 (or the pseudogene TRBV3-2) to TRBJ1-4; D uncertain. Germline-derived CDR1 and CDR2 are LGHDT and YNNKEL (reference sequence). Trimming stripped 4 bases from V and 7 bases from J, with 13 bases between. The CDR3 runs 14 residues.

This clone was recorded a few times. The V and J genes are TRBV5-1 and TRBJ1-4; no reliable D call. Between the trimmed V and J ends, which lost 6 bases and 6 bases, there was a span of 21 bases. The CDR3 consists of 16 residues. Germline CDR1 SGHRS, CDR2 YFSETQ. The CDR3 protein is CASTPGEAPRDEKLFF. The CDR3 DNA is TGCGCCAGCACGCCTGGTGAGGCCCCGAGGGATGAAAAACTGTTTTTT.

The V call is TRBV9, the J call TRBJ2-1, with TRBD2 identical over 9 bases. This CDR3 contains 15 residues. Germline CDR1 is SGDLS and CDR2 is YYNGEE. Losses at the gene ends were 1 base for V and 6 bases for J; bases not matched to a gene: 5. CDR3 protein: CASSVTGTSSNEQFF. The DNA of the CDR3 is TGTGCCAGCAGCGTAACCGGGACTAGCAGCAATGAGCAGTTCTTC.

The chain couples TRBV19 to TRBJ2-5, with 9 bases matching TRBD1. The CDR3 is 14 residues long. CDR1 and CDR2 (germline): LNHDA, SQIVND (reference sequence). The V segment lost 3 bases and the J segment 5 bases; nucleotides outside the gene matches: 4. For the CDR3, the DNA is TGTGCCAGTAGTATGGGACAGGGTCCTGAGACCCAGTACTTC. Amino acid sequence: CASSMGQGPETQYF.

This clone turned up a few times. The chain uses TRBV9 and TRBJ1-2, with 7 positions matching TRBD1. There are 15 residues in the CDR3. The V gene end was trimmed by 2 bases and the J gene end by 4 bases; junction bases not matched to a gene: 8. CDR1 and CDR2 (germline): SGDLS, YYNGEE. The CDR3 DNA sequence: TGTGCCAGCAGCGTCTCCGGGACAGAAATCTATGGCTACACCTTC. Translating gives CASSVSGTEIYGYTF.

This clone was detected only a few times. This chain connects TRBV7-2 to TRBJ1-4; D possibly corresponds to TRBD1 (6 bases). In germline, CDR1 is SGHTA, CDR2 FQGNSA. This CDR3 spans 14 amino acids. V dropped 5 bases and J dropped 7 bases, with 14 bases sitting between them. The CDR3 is CASSLTGSGEKLFF. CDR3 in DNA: TGTGCCAGCAGCCTTACAGGGTCCGGTGAAAAACTGTTTTTT.

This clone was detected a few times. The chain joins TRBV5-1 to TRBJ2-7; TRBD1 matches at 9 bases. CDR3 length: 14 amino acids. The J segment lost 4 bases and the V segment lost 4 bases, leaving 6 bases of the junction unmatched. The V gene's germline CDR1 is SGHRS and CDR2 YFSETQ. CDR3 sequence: CASSLGTGLYEQYF. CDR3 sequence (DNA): TGCGCCAGCAGCCTCGGGACAGGGCTTTACGAGCAGTACTTC.

The CDR3 region has the DNA TGTGCCAGCAGTTACTCGGCCGGGCGGGGCGAAGCTTTCTTT. It yields the protein CASSYSAGRGEAFF. The J gene is TRBJ1-1, the V gene TRBV6-5, with D perhaps matching TRBD1 (5 bases). From germline, CDR1 is MNHEY and CDR2 SVGAGI. The CDR3 spans 14 residues. V was trimmed by 0 bases and J by 8 bases, leaving 13 bases between them.

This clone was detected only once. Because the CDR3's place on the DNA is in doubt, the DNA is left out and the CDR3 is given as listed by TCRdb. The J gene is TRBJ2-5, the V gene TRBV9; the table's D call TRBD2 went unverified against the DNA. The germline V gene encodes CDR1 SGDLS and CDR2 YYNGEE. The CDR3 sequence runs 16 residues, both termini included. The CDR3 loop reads CGCSAGLAGGVETQYF.

CDR3 residues: CSVAPSRTGPAFF. CDR3 DNA sequence: TGCAGCGTTGCTCCTTCCAGAACAGGGCCCGCTTTCTTT. V gene TRBV29-1 combines with J gene TRBJ1-1; TRBD1 is a possible D gene (6 bases). Trimming removed 4 bases from V and 11 bases from J, with 20 bases in between. The CDR3 consists of 13 residues. The germline V gene has CDR1 SQVTM and CDR2 ANQGSEA.

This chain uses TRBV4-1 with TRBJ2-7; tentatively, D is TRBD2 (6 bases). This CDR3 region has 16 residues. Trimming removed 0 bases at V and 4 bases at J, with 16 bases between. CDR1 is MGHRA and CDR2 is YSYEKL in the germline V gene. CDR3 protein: CASSQESPTRTYEQYF. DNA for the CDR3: TGCGCCAGCAGCCAAGAATCCCCGACTAGGACTTACGAGCAGTACTTC.